This T cell receptor (beta chain) is from a study of monozygotic twins with inflammatory bowel disease (dated by TCRdb to between 2018 and 2020). Turning to the overall study: A total of approximately 30 monozygotic twin pairs were included in the full study, comprising nine German pairs (four IBD-concordant, five IBD-discordant) and 19 IBD-discordant Danish pairs. Each individual had, on average, about 151 000 unique TCRalpha sequences and 181 000 unique TCRbeta sequences available for analysis. The search for disease-associated traits relied mainly on comparing IBD patients with their genetically identical healthy co-twins within discordant pairs. Study-wide conclusions, independent of this receptor: No single strong signal or clonotype linked to IBD turned up in the results, so the idea that one exists was not supported. Background noise and inter-individual variability may have been introduced into the repertoires by the differing immunosuppressive treatments among patients. IBD patients had lower TCRbeta repertoire diversity, measured by the inverse Simpson index, than their healthy co-twins. Concordant and discordant twins showed no difference in repertoire similarity, possibly because of limited statistical power. IBD patients shared fewer clonotypes with other individuals than healthy twins did, most markedly in patients showing signs of disease activity. Distinction between different T cell subtypes could not be achieved in the analysis.

From each donor, an approximately 2.5 ml peripheral blood sample was collected into PAXgene tubes and kept at -80 degrees C. Without any T cell sorting, total RNA was extracted from whole blood using the PAXgene blood miRNA kit on an automated QIAcube. Peripheral blood from monozygotic twin pairs who were concordant or discordant for inflammatory bowel disease underwent deep TCRalpha and TCRbeta repertoire profiling using unique molecular barcoding. For every twin pair, smoking habits were documented, and each individual was categorised as a current, former or never smoker. Preparation of the library involved 5' RACE. The input for every TCR library was 3500 ng of total RNA. For each sample, cDNA was synthesized in eight separate reactions using SMARTScribe reverse transcriptase. During cDNA synthesis, template switching was used to introduce unique molecular identifiers that contained a 6-nucleotide sample barcode. Two nested PCRs of 16 and 9 cycles amplified the TCRalpha and TCRbeta cDNA, and bead purification followed each PCR. Before amplification, the cDNA was both treated with uracil DNA-glycosylase and purified with the QIAquick PCR purification kit. In the second PCR, Illumina TruSeq-compatible adapters and sample-specific barcodes were added. Library quality and concentration were checked on TapeStation and Qubit, and libraries were pooled at around 4.7 ng each. Pooled libraries were sequenced on an Illumina HiSeq2500 single-index Rapid Run with 2 x 100 bp reads and custom sequencing primers. The authors' analysis ran thus. PCR and sequencing errors were corrected by UMI-based consensus assembly using MiGEC version 1.2.6. MiXCR version 2.1.1 was used to carry out V(D)J alignment, clonotype assembly and CDR3 extraction. To normalise gene usage, clonotype sharing and MAIT/NKT TCR abundance, the top 1000, 10 000 and 20 000 clonotypes in each sample were analysed. After downsampling to 27 000 UMIs, diversity was calculated as the inverse Simpson index using the vegan R package. Paired Mann-Whitney U tests were applied to discordant twin pairs, and Benjamini-Hochberg correction was used for multiple testing. With the reads reprocessed by TCRdb, a single entry stands for each CDR3 protein sequence and no DNA is reported. TCRdb, not the original authors, processed these V and J calls. The sample table holds more than 300,000 distinct CDR3 sequences. The top ten hold 5.6% of the sample.

With respect to this clonotype: The specificity of this receptor is unknown.

Looking up the germline V gene yields CDR1 LGHNA and CDR2 YNFKEQ. The CDR3 runs 18 amino acids, cysteine and phenylalanine included. Nucleotide data are not available. The chain was built from TRBV4-2 and TRBJ2-1; TCRdb reports TRBD2, a call that lacks DNA to check it against. The source is a human donor with ulcerative colitis or Crohn's disease, or a healthy co-twin of an affected twin (not recorded which). The sequenced sample consisted of blood. CDR3 region: CASRQGGGAGVYYNEQFF.